This section outlines one T cell receptor beta chain sequence together with its context. The junction shows a germline mismatch at one end, possibly a read error. From germline, CDR1 is ENHRY and CDR2 SYGVKD. This CDR3 spans 13 amino acids. The sample originates from a study of blood T cell repertoires in COVID-19. As for the study in general: The United States, Italy and Spain supplied acute and convalescent COVID-19 samples. PBMCs, B-cell-depleted T cells, or T cells were the source of the cDNA or gDNA that made up the material.

Original data processing: Counts of nucleated cells, estimated from reference gene primer amplification, were obtained. Assay used: immunoSEQ multiplex PCR; TCRdb lists only in-frame clones, some missing. That table supplies the V and J calls and clone size; D and trimming were determined from the DNA. The sample lists 160,000 or so clones; more than 90% were seen once. The sequenced sample was peripheral blood. The rearrangement uses TRBV10-3 and TRBJ2-1, with 11 nucleotides matching TRBD2. This TCR was sampled from a man aged 60-69 years with active or convalescent COVID-19. CDR3 sequence reads: CAISDVTSGGRVF. CDR3 sequence (DNA): TGTGCCATCAGTGACGTAACTAGCGGGGGTCGGGTCTTC.